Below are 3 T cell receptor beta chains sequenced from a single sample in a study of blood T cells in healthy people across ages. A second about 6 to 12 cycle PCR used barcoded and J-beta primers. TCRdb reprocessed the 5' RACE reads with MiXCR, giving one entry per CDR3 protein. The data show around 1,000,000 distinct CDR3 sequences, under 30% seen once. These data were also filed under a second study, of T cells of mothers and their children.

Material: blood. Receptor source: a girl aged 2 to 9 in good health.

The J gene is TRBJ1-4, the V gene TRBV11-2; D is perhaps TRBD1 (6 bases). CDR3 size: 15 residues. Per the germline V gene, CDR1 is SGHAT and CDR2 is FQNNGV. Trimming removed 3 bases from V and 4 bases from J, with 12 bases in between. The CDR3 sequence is CASSFLGAGNEKLFF. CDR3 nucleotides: TGTGCCAGCAGCTTTCTGGGGGCCGGTAATGAAAAACTGTTTTTT.

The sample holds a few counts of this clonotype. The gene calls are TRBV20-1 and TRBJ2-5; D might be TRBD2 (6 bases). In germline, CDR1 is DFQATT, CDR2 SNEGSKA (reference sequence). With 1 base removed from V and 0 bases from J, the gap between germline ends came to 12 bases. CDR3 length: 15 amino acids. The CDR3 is CSARGRGWYQETQYF. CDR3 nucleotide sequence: TGCAGTGCTAGAGGGAGGGGTTGGTACCAAGAGACCCAGTACTTC.

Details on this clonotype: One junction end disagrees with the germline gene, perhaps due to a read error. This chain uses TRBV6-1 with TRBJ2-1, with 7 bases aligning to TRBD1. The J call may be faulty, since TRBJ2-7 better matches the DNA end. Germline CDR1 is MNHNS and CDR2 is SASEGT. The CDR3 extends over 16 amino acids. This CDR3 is CVSRQTGQLSSYEQYF. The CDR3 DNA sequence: TGTGTCAGCAGGCAAACGGGACAGCTTAGCTCCTACGAGCAGTACTTC.